This T cell receptor beta chain was observed in a study of T cell clones after liver transplantation. CDR1 and CDR2 (germline): MNHEY, SVGAGI. CDR3 length equals 14 residues. V gave up 4 bases and J gave up 14 bases; unmatched junction bases: 14. Libraries were prepared by immunoSEQ multiplex PCR; TCRdb keeps only in-frame clonotypes and omits some of them. The repertoire holds about 18,000 clones, with 75% to 90% as singletons. General observations from the study: Migration into the graft, not deletion, may explain lost graft donor-reactive T cells.

Thawed unstimulated PBMCs were FACS-sorted by CD3, CD4 and CD8 into two populations. About this clone: Its antigen is still unknown.

The TCR comes from a human donor who received a liver transplant. The sample consisted of CD8+ T cells from blood, taken before liver transplant. The rearrangement uses TRBV6-5 and TRBJ2-1, with 7 bases fitting TRBD2. The CDR3 nucleotides are TGTGCCAGCAGTTCGACTAGCCCCATTGATCCGGAGTTCTTC. This sequence encodes CASSSTSPIDPEFF.